Sequencing of this T cell receptor beta chain was carried out in a study of blood T cell repertoires in COVID-19 (dated by TCRdb to the early 2020s). As for the study more broadly: Samples covering the acute and convalescent phases of COVID-19 were provided by collaborators in the United States, Italy and Spain. The prospective study material was composed of cDNA or gDNA derived from T cells, B-cell-depleted T cells, or PBMCs. The sample metadata nearly always contained a de-identified subject ID, COVID-19 status, age in years and sex. The repertoires were made available in a free public database intended to serve as a resource for research on the immune response to SARS-CoV-2. The samples were drawn from the first 160 participants of the ongoing ImmuneRACE study and from more than 1,000 subjects provided by 6 global collaborators. Subjects who had been exposed to COVID-19, were actively infected with it, or had recovered from it provided the deeply sampled blood TCRbeta repertoires that made up the dataset. Where available, HLA class I and class II types were taken from metadata supplied by the sample provider and were not determined by assay-based typing. Beyond this particular receptor, the publication reports: How much clinical and demographic metadata was included differed by source and by participant, and the metadata was provided uncurated.

V is pruned by 8 bases and J by 6 bases, leaving 7 bases of the junction without a gene match. CDR3 length: 14 amino acids, cysteine to phenylalanine. Of all the DNA, just the CDR3 is kept, 42 bases in frame from base 1. According to the germline V gene, CDR1 reads MNHEY and CDR2 reads SVGAGI. TCRbeta CDR3 regions were amplified from genomic DNA by means of the immunoSEQ Assay, a bias-controlled multiplex PCR. As for the original processing: The number of nucleated cells in each sample was estimated by amplification of reference gene primers within the assay. Sequence reads were collapsed and filtered to measure the absolute abundance of every unique TCRbeta CDR3 rearrangement. For each sample, productive Simpson clonality was calculated as the square root of Simpson's diversity index over productive rearrangements. TCRdb retrieved this table from immuneACCESS and kept in-frame rearrangements only. Not all clones are present; in checked studies, unresolved V genes account for under half, and no reason is known for the remainder. The V and J calls and the clone size are those of that table, but D and trimming were determined from the DNA. The sample table shows 65,000 or so clones, and approximately 83% are seen once. 10% of the sample belongs to the ten largest clones.

In Seattle, one collaborating source enrolled patients while the infection was active and tracked those patients longitudinally over the course of disease. Collaborating institutions collected whole blood in K2EDTA tubes following their own protocols. For TCRbeta analysis, collaborators shipped samples as frozen whole blood, isolated PBMCs, or DNA extracted from either of those sample types. As to this clone: Its antigen is not yet known. The input lacks base qualities; no much larger clone sits a single base away.

The sequenced sample consisted of peripheral blood. The chain employs TRBV6-5 and TRBJ2-2; 9 central bases correspond to TRBD1. The origin of this receptor is a man under 40 with COVID-19, enrolled during active disease. The base sequence is TGTGCCAGCTACGGGACAGGGAAAGCCGGGGAGCTGTTTTTT. The translation is CASYGTGKAGELFF.